This T cell receptor beta chain emerged from a study of monozygotic twins with cystic fibrosis. Findings and caveats of the study: Clonality was generally low (median approximately 0.009), higher in the most severe patients.

The CDR3 is 15 amino acids. V dropped 4 bases and J dropped 1 base, with 14 bases sitting between them. Germline CDR1 is SGHNT and CDR2 is YYREEE (reference sequence). This table comes from immunoSEQ multiplex PCR, and its TCRdb copy is limited to in-frame clones, with some not included. The table includes around 34,000 clones, 92% detected once. A note on this clone: Its antigen remains unidentified.

The sequencing sample was made of blood. This receptor was obtained from a girl under 10 years old with cystic fibrosis. The chain combines TRBV5-4 with TRBJ1-1; D uncertain. The CDR3 bases are TGTGCCAGCAGCCTATCCCATCTTAAGAACACTGAAGCTTTCTTT. Translating it yields CASSLSHLKNTEAFF.